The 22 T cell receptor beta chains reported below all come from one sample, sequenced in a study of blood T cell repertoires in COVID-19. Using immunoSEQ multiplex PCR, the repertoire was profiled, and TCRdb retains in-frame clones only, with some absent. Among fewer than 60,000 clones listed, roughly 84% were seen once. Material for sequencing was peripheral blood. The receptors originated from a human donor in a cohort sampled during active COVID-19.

The chain's CDR3 is CSGAGSAKETQYF. The CDR3 DNA follows: TGCAGCGGCGCGGGGTCGGCCAAAGAGACCCAGTACTTC. V gene TRBV29-1 combines with J gene TRBJ2-5, with a weak D call TRBD2 (6 bases). Trimming shortened V by 7 bases and J by 3 bases, and 15 bases separated the two germline ends. The germline V gene encodes CDR1 SQVTM and CDR2 ANQGSEA. This CDR3 spans 13 amino acids.

The chain's CDR3 is CASSQEPQGGPYEQYF. The CDR3 nucleotides are TGCGCCAGCAGCCAAGAGCCCCAGGGAGGCCCTTACGAGCAGTACTTC. The chain has TRBV4-3 and TRBJ2-7; D perhaps matches TRBD2 (6 bases). CDR1 and CDR2 (germline): LGHNA, YSLEER. V shed 0 bases and J shed 4 bases, with 16 bases lying between them. The CDR3 length is 16 residues.

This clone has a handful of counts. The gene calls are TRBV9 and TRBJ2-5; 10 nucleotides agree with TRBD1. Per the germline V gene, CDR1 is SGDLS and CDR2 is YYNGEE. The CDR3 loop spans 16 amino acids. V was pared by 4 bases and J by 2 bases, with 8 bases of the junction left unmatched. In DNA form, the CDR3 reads TGTGCCAGCAGCCCCCCGACAGGGGGCCTTCAAGAGACCCAGTACTTC. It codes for CASSPPTGGLQETQYF.

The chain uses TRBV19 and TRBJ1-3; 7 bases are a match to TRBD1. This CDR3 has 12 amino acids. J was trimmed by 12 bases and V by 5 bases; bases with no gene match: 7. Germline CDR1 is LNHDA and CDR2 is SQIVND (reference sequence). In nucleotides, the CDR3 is TGTGCCAGTAGTCGACAGGGAATAGACATATATTTT. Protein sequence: CASSRQGIDIYF.

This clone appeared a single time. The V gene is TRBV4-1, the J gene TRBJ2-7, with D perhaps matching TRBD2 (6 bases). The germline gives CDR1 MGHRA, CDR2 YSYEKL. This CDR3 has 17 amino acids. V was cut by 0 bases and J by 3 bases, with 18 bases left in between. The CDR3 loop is CASSQESEGAGGYEQYF. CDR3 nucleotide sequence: TGCGCCAGCAGCCAAGAATCGGAGGGAGCGGGTGGCTACGAGCAGTACTTC.

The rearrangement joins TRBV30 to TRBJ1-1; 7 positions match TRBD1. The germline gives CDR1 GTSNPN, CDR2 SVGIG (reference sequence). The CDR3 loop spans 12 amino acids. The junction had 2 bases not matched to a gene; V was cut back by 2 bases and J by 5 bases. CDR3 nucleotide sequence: TGTGCCTGGAGTCAACAGGGGACTGAAGCTTTCTTT. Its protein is CAWSQQGTEAFF.

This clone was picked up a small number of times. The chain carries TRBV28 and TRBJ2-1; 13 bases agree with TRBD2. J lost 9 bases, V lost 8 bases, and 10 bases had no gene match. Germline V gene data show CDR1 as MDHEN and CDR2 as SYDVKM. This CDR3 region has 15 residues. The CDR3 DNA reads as TGTGCCAGCTATACTAGCGGGAGGGCTGTTAGTGAGCAGTTCTTC. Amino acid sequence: CASYTSGRAVSEQFF.

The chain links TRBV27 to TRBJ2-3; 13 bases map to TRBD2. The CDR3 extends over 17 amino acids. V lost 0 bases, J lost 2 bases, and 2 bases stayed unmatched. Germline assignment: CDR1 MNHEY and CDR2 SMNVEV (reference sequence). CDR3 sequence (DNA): TGTGCCAGCAGTTTATCGGGACTAGCGGGGACCACAGATACGCAGTATTTT. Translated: CASSLSGLAGTTDTQYF.

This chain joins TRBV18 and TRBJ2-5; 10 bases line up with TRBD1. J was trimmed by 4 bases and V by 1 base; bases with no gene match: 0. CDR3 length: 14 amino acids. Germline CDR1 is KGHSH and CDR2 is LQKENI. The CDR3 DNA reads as TGTGCCAGCTCACCACGGGACAGGGGAGAGACCCAGTACTTC. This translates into CASSPRDRGETQYF.

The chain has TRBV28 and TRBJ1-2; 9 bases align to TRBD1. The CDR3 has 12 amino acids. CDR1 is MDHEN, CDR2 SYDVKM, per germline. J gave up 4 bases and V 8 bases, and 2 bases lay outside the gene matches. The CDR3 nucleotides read TGTGCCAGCGCGGACAGGGGCTATGGCTACACCTTC. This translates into CASADRGYGYTF.

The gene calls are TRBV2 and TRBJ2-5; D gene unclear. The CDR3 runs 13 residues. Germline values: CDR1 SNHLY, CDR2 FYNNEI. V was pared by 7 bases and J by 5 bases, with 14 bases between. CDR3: CASTLSHTETQYF. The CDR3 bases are TGTGCCAGCACCCTCTCCCACACGGAGACCCAGTACTTC. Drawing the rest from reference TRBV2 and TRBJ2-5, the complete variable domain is EPEVTQTPSHQVTQMGQEVILRCVPISNHLYFYWYRQILGQKVEFLVSFYNNEISEKSEIFDDQFSVERPDGSNFTLKIRSTKLEDSAMYFCASTLSHTETQYFGPGTRLLVL.

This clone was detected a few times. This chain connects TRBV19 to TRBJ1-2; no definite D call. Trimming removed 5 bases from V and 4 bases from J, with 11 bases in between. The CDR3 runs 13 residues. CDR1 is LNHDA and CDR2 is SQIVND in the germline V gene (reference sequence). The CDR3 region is CASSPSVLYGYTF. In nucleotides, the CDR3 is TGTGCCAGTAGTCCATCAGTCCTCTATGGCTACACCTTC.

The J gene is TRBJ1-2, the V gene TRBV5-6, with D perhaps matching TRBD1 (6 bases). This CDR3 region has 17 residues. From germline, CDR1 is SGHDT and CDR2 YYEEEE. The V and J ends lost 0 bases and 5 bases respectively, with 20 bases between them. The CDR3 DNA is TGTGCCAGCAGCTTGGACCTGGGGGCGAGTGGACGGTATGGCTACACCTTC. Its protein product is CASSLDLGASGRYGYTF. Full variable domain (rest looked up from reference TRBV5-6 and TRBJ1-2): DAGVTQSPTHLIKTRGQQVTLRCSPKSGHDTVSWYQQALGQGPQFIFQYYEEEERQRGNFPDRFSGHQFPNYSSELNVNALLLGDSALYLCASSLDLGASGRYGYTFGSGTRLTVV.

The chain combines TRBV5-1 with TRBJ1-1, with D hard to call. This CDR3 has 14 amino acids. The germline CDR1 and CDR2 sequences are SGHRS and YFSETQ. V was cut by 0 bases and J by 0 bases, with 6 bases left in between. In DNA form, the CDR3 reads TGCGCCAGCAGCTTGGCGCAGGTGAACACTGAAGCTTTCTTT. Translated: CASSLAQVNTEAFF.

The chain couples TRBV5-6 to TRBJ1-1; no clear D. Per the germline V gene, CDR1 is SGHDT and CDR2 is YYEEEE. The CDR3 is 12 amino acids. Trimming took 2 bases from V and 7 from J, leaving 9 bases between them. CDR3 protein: CASSLWEGEAFF. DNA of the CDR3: TGTGCCAGCAGCTTATGGGAGGGTGAAGCTTTCTTT.

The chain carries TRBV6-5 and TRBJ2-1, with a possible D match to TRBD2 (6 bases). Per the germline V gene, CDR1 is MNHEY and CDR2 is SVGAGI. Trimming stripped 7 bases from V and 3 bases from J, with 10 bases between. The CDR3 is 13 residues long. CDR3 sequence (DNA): TGTGCCAGCACCCCTAGCGACTACAATGAGCAGTTCTTC. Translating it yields CASTPSDYNEQFF.

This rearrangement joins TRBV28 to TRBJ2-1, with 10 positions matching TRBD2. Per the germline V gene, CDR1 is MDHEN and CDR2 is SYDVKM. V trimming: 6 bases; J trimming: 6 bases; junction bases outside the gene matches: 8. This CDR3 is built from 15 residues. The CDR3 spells CASSWTSGLFNEQFF. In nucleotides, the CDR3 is TGTGCCAGCAGCTGGACTAGCGGTCTATTCAATGAGCAGTTCTTC.

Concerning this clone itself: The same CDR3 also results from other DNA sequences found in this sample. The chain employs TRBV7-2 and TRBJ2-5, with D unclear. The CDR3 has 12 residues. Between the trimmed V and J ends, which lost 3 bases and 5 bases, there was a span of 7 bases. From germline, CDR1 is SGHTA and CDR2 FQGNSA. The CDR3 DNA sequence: TGTGCCAGCAGCTTTCCTCTGGAGACCCAGTACTTC. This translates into CASSFPLETQYF.

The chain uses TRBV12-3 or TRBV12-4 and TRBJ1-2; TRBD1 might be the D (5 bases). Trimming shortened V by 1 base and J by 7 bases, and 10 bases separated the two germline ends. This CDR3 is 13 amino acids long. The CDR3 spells CASSLGPGSGYTF. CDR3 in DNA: TGTGCCAGCAGTTTAGGGCCAGGGTCTGGCTACACCTTC.

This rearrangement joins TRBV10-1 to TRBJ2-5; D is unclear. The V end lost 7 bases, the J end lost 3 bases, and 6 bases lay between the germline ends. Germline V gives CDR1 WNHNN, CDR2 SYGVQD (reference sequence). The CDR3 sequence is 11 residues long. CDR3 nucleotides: TGCGCCAGCAAGCGAAAAGAGACCCAGTACTTC. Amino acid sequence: CASKRKETQYF.

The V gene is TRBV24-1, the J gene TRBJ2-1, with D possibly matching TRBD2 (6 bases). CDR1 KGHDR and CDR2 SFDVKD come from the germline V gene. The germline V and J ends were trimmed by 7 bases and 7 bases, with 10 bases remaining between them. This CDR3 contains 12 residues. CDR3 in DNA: TGTGCCACCAGCCCACGGGGGAATGAGCAGTTCTTC. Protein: CATSPRGNEQFF.

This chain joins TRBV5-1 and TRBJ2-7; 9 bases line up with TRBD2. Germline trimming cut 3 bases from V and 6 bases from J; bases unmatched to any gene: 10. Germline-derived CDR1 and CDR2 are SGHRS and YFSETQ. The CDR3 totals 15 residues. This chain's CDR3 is CASSSAGGPSFEQYF. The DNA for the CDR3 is TGCGCCAGCAGCTCGGCGGGAGGGCCCTCGTTCGAGCAGTACTTC.